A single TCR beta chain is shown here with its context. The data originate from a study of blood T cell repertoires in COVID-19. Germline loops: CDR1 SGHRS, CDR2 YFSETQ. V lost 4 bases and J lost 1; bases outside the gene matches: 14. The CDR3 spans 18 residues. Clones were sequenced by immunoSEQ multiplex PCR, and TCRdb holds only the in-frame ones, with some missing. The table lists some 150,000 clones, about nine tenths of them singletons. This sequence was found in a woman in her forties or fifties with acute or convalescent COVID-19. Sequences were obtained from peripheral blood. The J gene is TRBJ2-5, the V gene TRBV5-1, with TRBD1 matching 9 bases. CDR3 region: CASSPRPGTGLGQETQYF. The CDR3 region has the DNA TGCGCCAGCAGCCCGCGTCCCGGGACAGGGTTGGGCCAAGAGACCCAGTACTTC.